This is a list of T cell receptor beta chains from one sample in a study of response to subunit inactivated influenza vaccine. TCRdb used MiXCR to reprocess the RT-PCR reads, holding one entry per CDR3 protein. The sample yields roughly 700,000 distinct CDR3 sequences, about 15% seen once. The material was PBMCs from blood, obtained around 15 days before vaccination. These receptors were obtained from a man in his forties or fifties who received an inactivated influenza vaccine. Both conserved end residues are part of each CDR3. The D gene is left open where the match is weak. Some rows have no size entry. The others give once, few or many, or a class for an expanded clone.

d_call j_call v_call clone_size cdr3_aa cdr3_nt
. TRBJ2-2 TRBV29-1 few CSVVGDTGELFF TGCAGCGTTGTCGGGGACACCGGGGAGCTGTTTTTT
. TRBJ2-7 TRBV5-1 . CASSLGGPWSYEQYF TGCGCCAGCAGCTTGGGTGGCCCTTGGTCCTACGAGCAGTACTTC
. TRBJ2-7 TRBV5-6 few CASSRWTEQYF TGTGCCAGCAGCAGGTGGACAGAGCAGTACTTC
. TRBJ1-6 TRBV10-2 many CASSDPGSPLHF TGCGCCAGCAGTGACCCCGGTTCACCCCTCCACTTT
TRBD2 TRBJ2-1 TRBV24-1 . CATSELGLDNEQFF TGTGCCACCAGTGAACTAGGACTAGACAATGAGCAGTTCTTC
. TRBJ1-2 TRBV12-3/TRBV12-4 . CASSLPSQGGYGYTF TGTGCCAGCAGTTTACCCTCCCAGGGTGGCTATGGCTACACCTTC
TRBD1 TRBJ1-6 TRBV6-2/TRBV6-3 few CASRQTGYKSYNSPLHF TGTGCCAGCAGACAGACAGGGTACAAGTCCTATAATTCACCCCTCCACTTT
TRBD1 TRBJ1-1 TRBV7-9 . CASSLADRGTEAFF TGTGCCAGCAGCTTAGCGGACAGGGGCACTGAAGCTTTCTTT
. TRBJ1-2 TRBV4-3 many CASSQDSRTYNYGYTF TGCGCCAGCAGCCAAGATAGTCGGACATATAACTATGGCTACACCTTC
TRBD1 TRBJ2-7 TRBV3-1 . CASSQKRMYNGQGSYEQYF TGTGCCAGCAGCCAAAAAAGAATGTATAACGGACAGGGTTCGTACGAGCAGTACTTC
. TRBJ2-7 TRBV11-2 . CASSLFWGTSYEQYF TGTGCCAGCAGCTTATTTTGGGGGACCTCCTACGAGCAGTACTTC
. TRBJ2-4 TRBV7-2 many CASSSPKGILAKNIQYF TGTGCCAGCAGCTCCCCCAAGGGGATCCTAGCCAAAAACATTCAGTACTTC
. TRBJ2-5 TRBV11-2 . CASSPGSQGTQYF TGTGCCAGCAGCCCGGGATCACAGGGGACCCAGTACTTC
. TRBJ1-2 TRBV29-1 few CSVDYIQGDFFGSGYTF TGCAGCGTTGATTATATACAGGGAGATTTTTTCGGAAGTGGCTACACCTTC
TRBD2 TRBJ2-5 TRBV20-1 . CSAKWTSGSLRETQYF TGCAGTGCCAAATGGACTAGCGGGAGCTTGAGAGAGACCCAGTACTTC
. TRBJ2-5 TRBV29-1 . CSVESAWASHPETQYF TGCAGCGTTGAATCGGCTTGGGCCAGTCATCCGGAGACCCAGTACTTC
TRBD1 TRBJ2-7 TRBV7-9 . CASSLPQGDSYEQYF TGTGCCAGCAGCTTACCCCAGGGGGATTCCTACGAGCAGTACTTC
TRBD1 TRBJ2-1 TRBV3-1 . CASCQQFPGTGVVNEQFF TGTGCCAGCTGCCAACAGTTCCCCGGGACAGGGGTGGTTAATGAGCAGTTCTTC
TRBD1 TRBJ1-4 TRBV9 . CASSAGTGGGLGEKLFF TGTGCCAGCAGCGCCGGGACAGGGGGCGGTTTGGGTGAAAAACTGTTTTTT
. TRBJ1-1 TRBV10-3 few CATKDANEAFF TGTGCCACAAAGGACGCAAATGAAGCTTTCTTT
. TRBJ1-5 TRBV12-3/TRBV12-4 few CASSFVSTGGQPQHF TGTGCCAGCAGTTTTGTCAGCACGGGAGGTCAGCCCCAGCATTTT
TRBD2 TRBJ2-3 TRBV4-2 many CASSQVPAGATDTQYF TGTGCCAGCAGCCAAGTCCCAGCGGGAGCCACAGATACGCAGTATTTT
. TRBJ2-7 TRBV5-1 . CASSPGAVFYEQYF TGCGCCAGCAGCCCCGGTGCCGTATTTTACGAGCAGTACTTC
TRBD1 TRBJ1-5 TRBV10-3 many CASRQGGNQPQHF TGTGCCAGTAGACAGGGTGGCAATCAGCCCCAGCATTTT
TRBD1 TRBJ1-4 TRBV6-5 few CASSYSGQNEKLFF TGTGCCAGCAGTTACTCGGGACAGAATGAAAAACTGTTTTTT
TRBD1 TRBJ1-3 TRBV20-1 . CSAPDRGTNTIYF TGCAGTGCTCCAGACAGGGGTACAAACACCATATATTTT
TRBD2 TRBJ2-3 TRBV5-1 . CASSVGGGRDTQYF TGCGCCAGCAGCGTCGGGGGGGGCAGGGATACGCAGTATTTT
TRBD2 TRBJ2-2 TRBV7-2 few CASSPPSGSLAGELFF TGTGCCAGCAGCCCCCCCAGCGGGAGCTTGGCCGGGGAGCTGTTTTTT
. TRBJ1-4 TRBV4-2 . CASSQESGRTNEKLFF TGTGCCAGCAGCCAGGAATCAGGGCGAACTAATGAAAAACTGTTTTTT
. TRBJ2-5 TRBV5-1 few CASSIWDKETQYF TGCGCCAGCAGCATTTGGGACAAAGAGACCCAGTACTTC
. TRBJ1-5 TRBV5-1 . CASSLEGQDSNQPQHF TGCGCCAGCAGCTTGGAGGGCCAGGATAGCAATCAGCCCCAGCATTTT
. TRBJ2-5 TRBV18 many CASSPETDFRETQYF TGTGCCAGCTCACCAGAGACAGATTTTCGAGAGACCCAGTACTTC
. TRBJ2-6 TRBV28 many CASSLSRATGANVLTF TGTGCCAGCAGTTTATCTAGGGCCACTGGGGCCAACGTCCTGACTTTC
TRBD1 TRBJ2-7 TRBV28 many CASRSGTGVIYEQYF TGTGCCAGCAGATCCGGGACAGGGGTGATCTACGAGCAGTACTTC
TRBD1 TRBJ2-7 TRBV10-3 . CATQGDRGRYEQYF TGTGCCACCCAAGGGGACAGGGGGAGATACGAGCAGTACTTC
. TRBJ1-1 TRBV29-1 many CSERTGNTEAFF TGCAGCGAGCGGACGGGGAACACTGAAGCTTTCTTT
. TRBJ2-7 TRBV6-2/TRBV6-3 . CASKTGETYGQYF TGTGCCAGCAAGACAGGAGAAACCTACGGGCAGTACTTC
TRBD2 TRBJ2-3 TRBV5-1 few CASSLFPRGAGTDTQYF TGCGCCAGCAGCCTATTCCCGCGGGGGGCGGGCACAGATACGCAGTATTTT
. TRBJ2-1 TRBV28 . CASSQDLLDEQFF TGTGCCAGCTCCCAGGACCTTCTCGATGAGCAGTTCTTC
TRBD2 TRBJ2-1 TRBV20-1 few CSARGLSSGRSSYNEQFF TGCAGTGCTAGAGGTTTGTCTAGCGGGAGGAGCTCCTACAATGAGCAGTTCTTC
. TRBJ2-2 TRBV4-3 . CASSQVYRNTGELFF TGCGCCAGCAGCCAAGTATACAGAAACACCGGGGAGCTGTTTTTT
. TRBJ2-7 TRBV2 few CASSDSTGRAYEQYF TGTGCCAGCAGTGACTCGACAGGCAGGGCCTACGAGCAGTACTTC
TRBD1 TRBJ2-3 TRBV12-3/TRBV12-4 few CASRRDRGPVDTQYF TGTGCCAGCAGACGGGACAGGGGGCCGGTAGATACGCAGTATTTT
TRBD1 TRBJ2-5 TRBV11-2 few CASSLGTGGIETQYF TGTGCCAGCAGCTTAGGGACAGGGGGCATCGAGACCCAGTACTTC
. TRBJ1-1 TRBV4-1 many CASSQDRQNTEAFF TGCGCCAGCAGCCAAGATCGACAGAACACTGAAGCTTTCTTT
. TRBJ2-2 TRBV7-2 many CASSFQFSGELFF TGTGCCAGCAGCTTCCAGTTTTCCGGGGAGCTGTTTTTT
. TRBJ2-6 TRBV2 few CASSALRLSSGANVLTF TGTGCCAGCAGTGCTCTTCGGTTGAGCTCTGGGGCCAACGTCCTGACTTTC
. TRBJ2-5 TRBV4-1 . CASSQGGAAGDQETQYF TGCGCCAGCAGCCAAGGAGGGGCGGCAGGCGACCAAGAGACCCAGTACTTC
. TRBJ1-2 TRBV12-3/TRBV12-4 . CASSSGINRRNYGYTF TGTGCCAGCAGTTCAGGGATCAACCGGAGGAACTATGGCTACACCTTC
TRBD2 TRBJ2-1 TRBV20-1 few CSARGDLAGGPGVNEQFF TGCAGTGCTAGAGGAGATCTAGCGGGAGGGCCGGGGGTCAATGAGCAGTTCTTC
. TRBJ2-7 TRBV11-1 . CASSRARDEQYF TGTGCCAGCAGCCGCGCTCGGGACGAGCAGTACTTC
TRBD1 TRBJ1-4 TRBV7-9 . CASSQIGQGSGKLFF TGTGCCAGCAGCCAAATCGGACAGGGATCAGGAAAACTGTTTTTT
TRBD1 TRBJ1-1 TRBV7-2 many CASSLGHGTGAGTEAFF TGTGCCAGCAGCCTAGGCCATGGGACAGGGGCTGGGACTGAAGCTTTCTTT
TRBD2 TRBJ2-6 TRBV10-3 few CATSSPGLAGRSGANVLTF TGTGCCACCTCGTCACCGGGACTAGCGGGAAGGTCTGGGGCCAACGTCCTGACTTTC
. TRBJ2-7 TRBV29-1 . CSGLGPGSYEQYF TGCAGCGGATTGGGCCCTGGATCCTACGAGCAGTACTTC
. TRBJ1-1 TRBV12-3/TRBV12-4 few CASSSGPEAFF TGTGCCAGCAGTTCCGGCCCTGAAGCTTTCTTT
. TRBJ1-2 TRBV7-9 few CASSLSQGLDYTF TGTGCCAGCAGCTTATCACAGGGCTTGGACTACACCTTC
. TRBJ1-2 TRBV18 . CASSTTDNYGYTF TGTGCCAGCTCAACCACAGATAACTATGGCTACACCTTC